The next 29 T cell receptor beta chains were all read from a single sample in a study of T cells in Graves' hyperthyroidism and ophthalmopathy. RNA transcripts gave rise to amplified TCR beta CDR3 regions. Researchers ran a first-round RT-PCR on the TCR CDR3 using the HTBI primer set. MiXCR, run by TCRdb on the multiplex PCR reads, gives a single entry per CDR3 protein. The table has about 350,000 distinct CDR3 sequences, roughly 20% seen once; the top ten hold about a sixth. Sequencing used blood. These receptors were taken from a middle-aged woman with Graves' ophthalmopathy.

This clonotype has ten or more counts. The chain is built from TRBV30 and TRBJ2-7, with TRBD2 matching 9 bases. J lost 1 base, V lost 4 bases, and 2 bases had no gene match. The CDR3 is made up of 13 amino acids. Germline V gives CDR1 GTSNPN, CDR2 SVGIG (reference sequence). CDR3 nucleotide sequence: TGTGCCTGGACTAGCGGGGATTCCTACGAGCAGTACTTC. This codes for CAWTSGDSYEQYF.

In its sample, this clonotype was seen many times. The chain uses TRBV25-1 and TRBJ2-2; D not resolved. V dropped 6 bases and J dropped 3 bases, with 5 bases sitting between them. Germline-derived CDR1 and CDR2 are MGHDK and SYGVNS. The CDR3 is 12 amino acids. The CDR3 region is CASRAHTGELFF. For the CDR3, the DNA is TGTGCCAGCAGGGCACACACCGGGGAGCTGTTTTTT.

This clonotype occurred many times. CDR3 amino acids: CATSREGPEETSGRANGELFF. The CDR3 nucleotides read TGTGCCACCAGCAGAGAGGGTCCAGAAGAGACTAGCGGGAGGGCCAACGGGGAGCTGTTTTTT. The rearrangement links TRBV15 to TRBJ2-2, with 14 bases identical to TRBD2. Trimming took 0 bases from V and 7 from J; bases not matched to a gene: 16. Germline CDR1 reads LNHNV; CDR2 reads YYDKDF (reference sequence). The CDR3 runs to 21 residues.

The chain recombines TRBV7-8 with TRBJ1-6, with D uncertain. Germline CDR1 SGHVS, CDR2 FQNEAQ. The CDR3 runs to 18 residues. The V gene lost 5 bases and the J gene lost 1 base, with 18 bases spanning the gap. The CDR3 DNA reads TGTGCCAGCAGCCCCCCCGGAGGCATTGTTTCCTATAATTCACCCCTCCACTTT. Protein product: CASSPPGGIVSYNSPLHF.

Ten or more counts support this clonotype. CDR3 amino acids: CASSPIAGDYEQYF. The CDR3 nucleotides read TGTGCCAGCAGCCCGATAGCGGGAGACTACGAGCAGTACTTC. V gene TRBV3-1 combines with J gene TRBJ2-7; 9 bases align to TRBD2. Trimming cost V 4 bases and J 3 bases; bases outside gene matches: 4. Germline V gives CDR1 LGHDT, CDR2 YNNKEL (reference sequence). CDR3 length: 14 amino acids.

This clonotype was recorded at least ten times. This chain uses TRBV7-9 with TRBJ2-7, with 9 bases matching TRBD2. After removal of 4 bases from V and 4 bases from J, the junction contained 8 bases not matched to a gene. This CDR3 has 15 amino acids. Germline V gene data show CDR1 as SEHNR and CDR2 as FQNEAQ (reference sequence). CDR3 residues: CASSYSGSTFYEQYF. The CDR3 bases are TGTGCCAGCAGCTATAGCGGGAGCACCTTTTACGAGCAGTACTTC.

This CDR3 is CASSSGLAGTETQYF. The CDR3 DNA reads TGTGCCAGCAGCTCTGGACTAGCGGGGACGGAGACCCAGTACTTC. The chain has TRBV7-2 and TRBJ2-5; 12 nucleotides align to TRBD2. The CDR3 is 15 residues long. V shed 4 bases, J shed 5 bases, and the junction held 5 bases outside the gene matches. Germline CDR1 SGHTA, CDR2 FQGNSA.

This clonotype was detected many times. The rearrangement uses TRBV27 and TRBJ2-2, with D unresolved. The germline CDR1 and CDR2 sequences are MNHEY and SMNVEV (reference sequence). This CDR3 spans 14 amino acids. The V end was cut by 4 bases, the J end by 0 bases, with 6 bases between. The CDR3 nucleotides are TGTGCCAGCAGTTCCTCCTCGAACACCGGGGAGCTGTTTTTT. Translation gives CASSSSSNTGELFF.

This clonotype was detected ten times or more. This chain joins TRBV18 and TRBJ2-4, with D possibly TRBD1 on 7 matching bases. CDR3 length: 14 residues. Germline values: CDR1 KGHSH, CDR2 LQKENI. V lost 3 bases, J lost 3 bases, and 9 bases lay in between. Here the CDR3 DNA reads TGTGCCAGCTCACCGCAGGGGGGCAAAAACATTCAGTACTTC. It translates to CASSPQGGKNIQYF. The complete variable domain, with remaining parts taken from reference TRBV18 and TRBJ2-4, reads NAGVMQNPRHLVRRRGQEARLRCSPMKGHSHVYWYRQLPEEGLKFMVYLQKENIIDESGMPKERFSAEFPKEGPSILRIQQVVRGDSAAYFCASSPQGGKNIQYFGAGTRLSVL.

Many counts were recorded for this clonotype. This chain links TRBV5-1 with TRBJ2-7, with 9 bases identical to TRBD2. The CDR3 is made up of 16 amino acids. V lost 3 bases to trimming and J lost 4 bases; unmatched junction nucleotides: 11. Germline CDR1 is SGHRS and CDR2 is YFSETQ. The CDR3 loop reads CASSWGLSGRSYEQYF. CDR3 DNA: TGCGCCAGCAGCTGGGGCCTTAGCGGGAGATCGTACGAGCAGTACTTC.

J is TRBJ1-2 and V is TRBV19, with D uncertain. From germline, CDR1 is LNHDA and CDR2 SQIVND (reference sequence). V lost 3 bases and J lost 3, with 17 bases in between. CDR3 length: 16 amino acids. CDR3: CASSIDIGGNDYGYTF. CDR3 DNA: TGTGCCAGTAGTATTGATATCGGAGGGAACGACTATGGCTACACCTTC.

This clonotype was detected ten times or more. The V gene is TRBV10-1, the J gene TRBJ2-5, with D uncertain. This CDR3 has 12 residues. In germline, CDR1 is WNHNN, CDR2 SYGVQD (reference sequence). Trimming left V 6 bases short and J 0 bases short, with 5 bases between. The CDR3 DNA follows: TGCGCCAGCAGAGACAACCAAGAGACCCAGTACTTC. It specifies CASRDNQETQYF.

The genes are TRBV20-1 and TRBJ1-2; the match to TRBD1 covers 8 bases. This CDR3 has 13 amino acids. Germline V CDR1 and CDR2: DFQATT, SNEGSKA (reference sequence). V dropped 4 bases and J dropped 3; count of bases not matched to a gene: 4. The CDR3 region is CSATPTGDYGYTF. In nucleotides, the CDR3 is TGCAGTGCTACCCCGACAGGGGACTATGGCTACACCTTC.

This clonotype was found a few times. The genes are TRBV5-5 and TRBJ1-1; D perhaps matches TRBD1 (5 bases). The CDR3 sequence is 15 residues long. V lost 4 bases and J lost 6, with 19 bases in between. In germline, CDR1 is SGHKS, CDR2 YYEKEE (reference sequence). CDR3: CASSPKGTDYSEAFF. CDR3 DNA sequence: TGTGCCAGCAGCCCCAAGGGGACCGATTATTCTGAAGCTTTCTTT.

Many counts were recorded for this clonotype. CDR3 nucleotide sequence: TGCAGTGCTAATGACTACCGTGAGGCCCAGTACTTC. Encoded protein: CSANDYREAQYF. The chain has TRBV20-1 and TRBJ2-5; D perhaps matches TRBD2 (5 bases). Germline V gene sequence: CDR1 DFQATT, CDR2 SNEGSKA (reference sequence). The CDR3 contains 12 residues. V lost 4 bases and J 9 bases, leaving 15 bases between the germline ends.

This clonotype was seen repeatedly, ten times or more. This sequence joins TRBV19 and TRBJ2-7, with 9 bases aligning to TRBD1. CDR3 length: 15 amino acids. The ends lost 3 bases at V and 5 bases at J; junction bases unmatched: 8. Germline V gives CDR1 LNHDA, CDR2 SQIVND (reference sequence). CDR3 residues: CASSMLWDRVDEQYF. The CDR3 nucleotides are TGTGCCAGTAGTATGCTCTGGGACAGGGTAGACGAGCAGTACTTC. Supplemented by reference TRBV19 and TRBJ2-7, the full variable domain reads DGGITQSPKYLFRKEGQNVTLSCEQNLNHDAMYWYRQDPGQGLRLIYYSQIVNDFQKGDIAEGYSVSREKKESFPLTVTSAQKNPTAFYLCASSMLWDRVDEQYFGPGTRLTVT.

This clonotype has ten or more counts. J is TRBJ2-6 and V is TRBV5-1; 8 nucleotides line up with TRBD1. CDR1 SGHRS and CDR2 YFSETQ come from the germline V gene. J lost 1 base, V lost 5 bases, and 11 bases had no gene match. The CDR3 is 18 amino acids. CDR3 sequence reads: CASRLEGQGLSGANVLTF. CDR3 bases: TGCGCCAGCAGACTGGAAGGACAGGGTCTGTCTGGGGCCAACGTCCTGACTTTC. The complete variable domain, with remaining parts taken from reference TRBV5-1 and TRBJ2-6, reads KAGVTQTPRYLIKTRGQQVTLSCSPISGHRSVSWYQQTPGQGLQFLFEYFSETQRNKGNFPGRFSGRQFSNSRSEMNVSTLELGDSALYLCASRLEGQGLSGANVLTFGAGSRLTVL.

Ten or more counts support this clonotype. V gene TRBV11-2 combines with J gene TRBJ1-5; no reliable D call. The CDR3 sequence is 15 residues long. Trimming took off 0 bases at V and 4 bases at J, with 10 bases between the two ends. CDR1 SGHAT and CDR2 FQNNGV come from the germline V gene. CDR3 loop: CASSLDVGGNQPQHF. In nucleotides, the CDR3 is TGTGCCAGCAGCTTAGATGTCGGCGGGAATCAGCCCCAGCATTTT.

This clonotype was found many times. The J gene is TRBJ2-6, the V gene TRBV20-1; TRBD1 or TRBD2 may be the D gene (5 bases each). Trimming removed 1 base from V and 2 bases from J, with 9 bases in between. Per the germline V gene, CDR1 is DFQATT and CDR2 is SNEGSKA (reference sequence). This CDR3 contains 15 residues. The CDR3: CSARGGVAGANVLTF. CDR3 sequence (DNA): TGCAGTGCTAGAGGAGGGGTCGCTGGGGCCAACGTCCTGACTTTC.

The chain is built from TRBV11-2 and TRBJ2-3; 8 bases align to TRBD1. The V and J ends lost 4 bases and 6 bases, in that order; junction bases with no gene match: 12. The CDR3 extends over 16 amino acids. In germline, CDR1 is SGHAT, CDR2 FQNNGV. CDR3 sequence reads: CASSSGTGVWSDTQYF. The CDR3, as DNA: TGTGCCAGCAGCTCCGGGACAGGTGTGTGGTCGGATACGCAGTATTTT.

This clonotype was counted many times. This chain joins TRBV7-9 and TRBJ2-5, with D unclear. With 0 bases removed from V and 4 bases from J, the gap between germline ends came to 3 bases. The CDR3 contains 12 residues. CDR1 SEHNR and CDR2 FQNEAQ come from the germline V gene (reference sequence). As DNA, the CDR3 is TGTGCCAGCAGCTTAGCATCAGAGACCCAGTACTTC. It codes for CASSLASETQYF.

This clonotype has at least ten counts. The J gene is TRBJ2-7, the V gene TRBV29-1, with a weak D call TRBD1 (6 bases). V shed 6 bases and J shed 1 base, with 13 bases lying between them. The CDR3 is 13 residues long. Per germline, CDR1 SQVTM and CDR2 ANQGSEA. The CDR3 DNA sequence: TGCAGCGTGCGATCCGGGACATCCTACGAGCAGTACTTC. It is translated as CSVRSGTSYEQYF.

This clonotype was seen at least ten times. The rearrangement joins TRBV30 to TRBJ2-7; D perhaps matches TRBD2 (7 bases). V dropped 1 base and J dropped 3 bases, with 13 bases sitting between them. CDR3 length equals 14 residues. Germline CDR1 reads GTSNPN; CDR2 reads SVGIG (reference sequence). CDR3 coding DNA: TGTGCCTGGAGTGAGGGGGGGGGAGTCTACGAGCAGTACTTC. Encoded protein: CAWSEGGGVYEQYF.

Ten or more counts support this clonotype. The chain carries TRBV20-1 and TRBJ2-7; 11 bases match TRBD1. This CDR3 has 15 residues. Looked up from germline, CDR1 is DFQATT and CDR2 is SNEGSKA (reference sequence). V gave up 3 bases and J gave up 1 base; unmatched junction bases: 5. The CDR3, as DNA: TGCAGTGCTAGTTTGGGGACAGGGGGTTCCTACGAGCAGTACTTC. This codes for CSASLGTGGSYEQYF.

This clonotype was seen more than once but under ten times. The chain carries TRBV5-6 and TRBJ2-5; 10 positions match TRBD1. This CDR3 spans 13 amino acids. V was pared by 0 bases and J by 11 bases, with 4 bases of the junction left unmatched. Germline assignment: CDR1 SGHDT and CDR2 YYEEEE. The CDR3 loop is CASSLGTGGSQYF. Here the CDR3 DNA reads TGTGCCAGCAGCTTGGGGACAGGGGGTTCTCAGTACTTC.

This clonotype was seen at least ten times. J is TRBJ1-6 and V is TRBV28; D is unresolved. Trimming shortened V by 6 bases and J by 0 bases, and 18 bases separated the two germline ends. Germline V gene data show CDR1 as MDHEN and CDR2 as SYDVKM. The CDR3 is 18 amino acids. The chain's CDR3 is CASRRFSEGSSYNSPLHF. CDR3 bases: TGTGCCAGCAGACGGTTCTCTGAGGGAAGCTCCTATAATTCACCCCTCCACTTT.

This clonotype came up many times. The V call is TRBV30, the J call TRBJ1-2; D uncertain. Germline CDR1 and CDR2: GTSNPN and SVGIG (reference sequence). This CDR3 is built from 15 residues. Trimming took 4 bases from V and 2 from J, leaving 17 bases between them. The CDR3 nucleotides are TGTGCCTGGACTCCGGGCAAAACATGGAACTATGGCTACACCTTC. Translation gives CAWTPGKTWNYGYTF.

This clonotype was detected a few times. V gene TRBV20-1 combines with J gene TRBJ2-5; D gene uncertain. The germline V and J ends were trimmed by 6 bases and 0 bases, with 8 bases remaining between them. Germline values: CDR1 DFQATT, CDR2 SNEGSKA (reference sequence). The CDR3 extends over 12 amino acids. CDR3 amino acids: CSAKLHQETQYF. In DNA form, the CDR3 reads TGCAGTGCGAAGCTCCACCAAGAGACCCAGTACTTC.

This clonotype was seen at least ten times. This chain joins TRBV27 and TRBJ1-1; D remains ambiguous. The CDR3 sequence is 13 residues long. Germline assignment: CDR1 MNHEY and CDR2 SMNVEV (reference sequence). The V gene lost 7 bases and the J gene lost 1 base, with 10 bases spanning the gap. For the CDR3, the DNA is TGTGCCAGCATAAAGGAGCCGAACACTGAAGCTTTCTTT. Translating gives CASIKEPNTEAFF.